Sequencing of this T cell receptor (beta chain) was carried out in a study of T-cell reconstitution after alpha-beta-depleted transplantation in children. Study-wide findings and caveats: Surviving recipient cells, namely T cells and thymic progenitors, were the source of high day-60 TCRbeta diversity in some patients.

Preparation of the TCRbeta library was carried out with unique molecular identifiers. MiXCR, applied by TCRdb to the PCR reads, yields one record per CDR3 protein. The profile covers around 240,000 distinct CDR3 sequences, with 6.5% to 9% appearing a single time and almost 6.5% taken by the ten largest. Per the germline V gene, CDR1 is SGHVS and CDR2 is FNYEAQ. Trimming left V 4 bases short and J 10 bases short, with 11 bases between. The CDR3 loop spans 12 amino acids. This clonotype was detected ten times or more. What it binds is not known. V and J are TRBV7-6 and TRBJ2-1; no definite D call. This receptor was obtained from a male patient younger than 18 who had a stem cell transplant for acute lymphoblastic leukemia, so the T cells may come from the graft donor. Here the sequenced sample was PBMCs, mostly from graft donor cells, taken 180 days after TCRalphabeta/CD19-depleted stem cell transplant. The CDR3, as DNA: TGTGCCAGCAGCTCCGGGCCGTACGAGCAGTTCTTC. As protein: CASSSGPYEQFF.